A selection of T cell receptor beta chains follows, all from one sample in a study of T cell repertoires in cytomegalovirus infection. TCRdb called the reads again in MiXCR, with one record for every CDR3 protein. This repertoire shows hundreds of thousands of distinct CDR3 sequences, approximately 32% found once; its top ten account for roughly an eighth. Input material: PBMCs. Receptor source: a human donor in good health (CMV status not recorded). Some clones in this sample may be carry-over from other donors' samples. Each CDR3 is given with its conserved first and last residue. The D gene is left open where the match is weak. Not all rows give a size; the values are once, few, many and, for expanded clones, a class.

D: -; size: many; J: TRBJ1-5; V: TRBV4-1; CDR3: CASSQEPPGADQPQHF; DNA: TGCGCCAGCAGCCAAGAGCCACCGGGGGCGGACCAGCCCCAGCATTTT
D: TRBD1; size: -; J: TRBJ2-7; V: TRBV20-1; CDR3: CSTRDRAGRDEQYF; DNA: TGCAGCACCCGGGACAGGGCAGGGCGCGACGAGCAGTACTTC
D: -; size: -; J: TRBJ1-5; V: TRBV6-5; CDR3: CASSYLGGRGQPQHF; DNA: TGTGCCAGCAGTTACCTCGGGGGTAGAGGTCAGCCCCAGCATTTT
D: -; size: -; J: TRBJ1-6; V: TRBV6-5; CDR3: CASSYFRVDSPLHF; DNA: TGTGCCAGCAGTTACTTTAGGGTTGATTCACCCCTCCACTTT
D: -; size: -; J: TRBJ1-2; V: TRBV6-1; CDR3: CASSEAATAYGYTF; DNA: TGTGCCAGCAGTGAAGCGGCAACCGCCTATGGCTACACCTTC
D: TRBD1; size: -; J: TRBJ2-1; V: TRBV6-6; CDR3: CASSRDRGNDNEQFF; DNA: TGTGCCAGCAGTCGGGACAGGGGTAATGACAATGAGCAGTTCTTC
D: -; size: -; J: TRBJ2-7; V: TRBV18; CDR3: CASSPESGVREQYF; DNA: TGTGCCAGCTCACCGGAATCGGGGGTGCGCGAGCAGTACTTC
D: -; size: -; J: TRBJ2-3; V: TRBV7-4; CDR3: CASSRSFTDTKYF; DNA: TGTGCCAGCAGCCGTAGCTTCACAGATACGAAGTATTTT
D: -; size: -; J: TRBJ1-2; V: TRBV7-9; CDR3: CASSQYASGRGAGGYTF; DNA: TGTGCCAGCAGCCAATACGCCTCAGGGAGGGGGGCCGGTGGCTACACCTTC
D: TRBD1; size: -; J: TRBJ2-1; V: TRBV11-2; CDR3: CASSLEGTGVGFF; DNA: TGTGCCAGCAGCTTAGAAGGGACAGGGGTAGGGTTCTTC